One and the same sample provided the 2 T cell receptor beta chains below, sequenced in a study of blood T cell repertoires in COVID-19. The data were produced by immunoSEQ multiplex PCR, yet TCRdb's version contains in-frame clones alone and is incomplete. The sample has some 73,000 clones; about 80% are singletons. Sequencing was done on a sample of peripheral blood. The receptors derive from a human donor in a cohort sampled during active COVID-19.

This chain links TRBV27 with TRBJ1-2, with TRBD1 matching over 9 bases. CDR1 and CDR2 from the germline V gene are MNHEY and SMNVEV (reference sequence). The CDR3 covers 13 residues. V lost 5 bases to trimming and J lost 8 bases; unmatched junction nucleotides: 6. The CDR3 DNA reads TGTGCCAGCAGTAGGGACAGGGTACGCGGCTACACCTTC. This encodes CASSRDRVRGYTF.

V gene TRBV7-3 combines with J gene TRBJ2-3; TRBD2 matches at 7 bases. J lost 2 bases, V lost 2 bases, and 1 base had no gene match. CDR1 and CDR2 from the germline V gene are SGHTA and FQGTGA. This CDR3 has 14 amino acids. Written as DNA, the CDR3 is TGTGCCAGCAGCTTAGCGGGGGTCACAGATACGCAGTATTTT. Amino acid sequence: CASSLAGVTDTQYF.